This T cell receptor (beta chain) derives from a study of CD8 T cells in Susac syndrome. An input of about 0.45 to 1 ug of RNA was subjected to reverse transcription using random hexamers. Amplification of TCR beta CDR3 spanned 54 Vbeta and 13 Jbeta via immunoSEQ multiplex PCR. TCRdb passed the immunoSEQ multiplex PCR reads through MiXCR, listing each CDR3 protein once. The repertoire has about 190,000 distinct CDR3 sequences, around 95% of them found once; the top ten carry around 0.093%. V gave up 5 bases and J gave up 11 bases, with 21 bases separating them. Germline loops: CDR1 SGHTA, CDR2 FQGNSA. CDR3 size: 14 residues. The sequenced target, TCR beta, came from blood CD8+ and CD4+ T cells. The CD8+ and CD4+ T cells were isolated magnetically using a negative isolation approach, whereas the TEMRA cells were enriched by FACS.

V gene TRBV7-2 combines with J gene TRBJ2-5; D is perhaps TRBD2 (6 bases). This receptor was obtained from a human donor in good health. The source material was CD4+ T cells from PBMCs. Here the CDR3 reads CASSLRSRGWMQYF. As DNA, the CDR3 is TGTGCCAGCAGCCTCCGGAGCCGGGGGTGGATGCAGTACTTC.